This T cell receptor (beta chain) was retrieved from a study of blood T cell repertoires in COVID-19. The CDR3 has 13 residues. The germline gives CDR1 MDHEN, CDR2 SYDVKM. V trimming: 2 bases; J trimming: 8 bases; junction bases outside the gene matches: 0. Per the original data handling: Estimates of nucleated cell counts were drawn from the amplification of reference gene primers. Generated by immunoSEQ multiplex PCR, the TCRdb table keeps only in-frame clones and is missing some. V and J calls and clone size are as listed in that table; D and trimming were resolved from the DNA. The repertoire holds approximately 76,000 clones, with approximately 89% as singletons.

The rearrangement uses TRBV28 and TRBJ1-2, with TRBD1 identical over 12 bases. The material sequenced was peripheral blood. This TCR came from a woman aged 55-69 years with acute or convalescent COVID-19. The CDR3 protein is CASSLGTGGGYTF. The CDR3 DNA sequence: TGTGCCAGCAGTTTAGGGACAGGGGGCGGCTACACCTTC.